This record concerns one T cell receptor (beta chain) sequence. This sample is drawn from a study of blood T cell repertoires in COVID-19. Background on the study: Acute and convalescent COVID-19 specimens originated in the United States, Italy and Spain. Sources were T cells, B-cell-depleted T cells, or PBMCs; the material itself was cDNA or gDNA.

The authors' processing: Nucleated cell number was recorded as an estimate derived from reference gene primer amplification. Only in-frame clones appear in the TCRdb table, and some are missing; sequencing was by immunoSEQ multiplex PCR. That table furnishes V, J and clone size, whereas the DNA furnished D and trimming. The repertoire holds 300,000 to 350,000 clones, with more than 80% as singletons. Seattle patient enrollment occurred during active infection, with longitudinal follow-up thereafter. The CDR3 loop spans 19 amino acids. Per the germline V gene, CDR1 is MNHNS and CDR2 is SASEGT. With V trimmed by 2 bases and J by 4 bases, 14 bases remained unmatched.

The sequencing sample was made of peripheral blood. This TCR was sampled from a woman in her twenties or thirties with COVID-19, enrolled during active disease. V usage is TRBV6-1 and J usage is TRBJ2-7, with 13 bases identical to TRBD2. Written as DNA, the CDR3 is TGTGCCAGCAGTGAACCCCAACCGGGACTAGCGGGAAAAGCGTACGAGCAGTACTTC. Protein product: CASSEPQPGLAGKAYEQYF.